The subject of this entry is one T cell receptor beta chain. Its antigen is undetermined. This CDR3 is 14 amino acids long. Germline CDR1 SGHRS, CDR2 YFSETQ. V dropped 2 bases and J dropped 4; count of bases not matched to a gene: 5. Using immunoSEQ multiplex PCR, the repertoire was profiled, and TCRdb retains in-frame clones only, with some absent. Among 1,400 or so clones listed, 76% were seen once. The data were obtained in a study of chemoradiotherapy in HPV16-positive cancers. Study-level information: Functional T-cell assays on a couple of HPV16-positive patients' cells defined candidate HPV-specific clones and common TCR motifs. Points from the study as a whole: Candidate HPV-specific clones and E7-related TCR motifs grew in tumor during treatment.

The rearrangement links TRBV5-1 to TRBJ1-1; 7 nucleotides agree with TRBD1. The sequence was collected from a human donor with HPV-associated anogenital cancer. Sequenced material: tumor tissue, taken from a patient who underwent chemoradiotherapy. The CDR3 sequence is CASSFKGAATEAFF. CDR3 sequence (DNA): TGCGCCAGCAGCTTCAAGGGGGCAGCCACTGAAGCTTTCTTT. The variable domain in full, completed from reference TRBV5-1 and TRBJ1-1, reads KAGVTQTPRYLIKTRGQQVTLSCSPISGHRSVSWYQQTPGQGLQFLFEYFSETQRNKGNFPGRFSGRQFSNSRSEMNVSTLELGDSALYLCASSFKGAATEAFFGQGTRLTVV.